This T cell receptor beta chain was found in a study of cytotoxic CD8 clonotypes in ibrutinib-treated CLL. In this sample, this clone turned up a few times. Depths of 1 in 200,000 to 1 in 1 million T cells were the sequencing target. The assay was immunoSEQ multiplex PCR, and TCRdb's table has in-frame clones only and misses some. The sample shows roughly 300,000 clones, roughly 76% of them seen only once. CDR1 and CDR2 (germline): SEHNR, FQNEAQ (reference sequence). The V end was cut by 6 bases, the J end by 3 bases, with 11 bases between. The CDR3 consists of 13 residues. The source of this sequence is a human donor with chronic lymphocytic leukemia. Specimen: PBMCs, collected at disease progression, from a patient treated with ibrutinib. The V and J genes are TRBV7-9 and TRBJ1-2; D uncertain. CDR3 protein: CASSSLSDYGYTF. CDR3 coding DNA: TGTGCCAGCAGTTCCCTTAGTGACTATGGCTACACCTTC.